The 9 T cell receptor beta chains reported below all come from one sample, sequenced in a study of blood T cell repertoires in COVID-19. Clones were read by immunoSEQ multiplex PCR, and TCRdb kept only the in-frame ones, dropping some. The sample has 200,000 to 250,000 clones, roughly 87% seen once. The sample was PBMCs or T cells enriched from blood (not recorded which). The receptors stem from a woman in her twenties or thirties with acute COVID-19.

The chain recombines TRBV11-2 with TRBJ2-3, with D tentatively TRBD2 (5 bases). This CDR3 contains 15 residues. Per germline, CDR1 SGHAT and CDR2 FQNNGV. V was cut by 0 bases and J by 4 bases, with 11 bases left in between. CDR3: CASSLDPGKADTQYF. The CDR3 coding sequence is TGTGCCAGCAGCTTAGACCCGGGGAAGGCAGATACGCAGTATTTT.

The gene calls are TRBV25-1 and TRBJ1-4, with D perhaps TRBD1 (5 bases). Germline lookup yields CDR1 MGHDK and CDR2 SYGVNS. The V gene lost 2 bases and the J gene lost 3 bases, with 13 bases spanning the gap. CDR3 length equals 16 residues. The CDR3 loop reads CASSEGAGVANEKLFF. The CDR3 region has the DNA TGTGCCAGCAGTGAAGGTGCGGGGGTAGCTAATGAAAAACTGTTTTTT.

V and J are TRBV11-2 and TRBJ1-5; TRBD1 matches at 7 bases. The CDR3 runs 14 residues. V shed 4 bases, J shed 3 bases, and the junction held 3 bases outside the gene matches. CDR1 is SGHAT and CDR2 is FQNNGV in the germline V gene. The chain's CDR3 is CASSSGQPNQPQHF. The CDR3 region has the DNA TGTGCCAGCAGCTCGGGACAGCCCAATCAGCCCCAGCATTTT.

The genes are TRBV19 and TRBJ1-6; D ambiguous. The CDR3 has 13 amino acids. V was shortened by 4 bases and J by 8 bases, with 9 bases between the two germline ends. Germline CDR1 and CDR2: LNHDA and SQIVND (reference sequence). CDR3 nucleotides: TGTGCCAGTAGTACGCGAGCGGATTCACCCCTCCACTTT. Translation: CASSTRADSPLHF.

Here the CDR3 DNA reads TGTGCCAGCAGTGCGGTGGGAGCGGTAGCTGAGACCCAGTACTTC. This translates into CASSAVGAVAETQYF. The rearrangement uses TRBV6-2 or TRBV6-3 and TRBJ2-5; D may be TRBD2 (5 bases). Looked up from germline, CDR1 is MNHEY and CDR2 is SVGEGT. This CDR3 is built from 15 residues. Trimming removed 5 bases at V and 5 bases at J, with 18 bases between.

The gene calls are TRBV9 and TRBJ2-3; 10 bases map to TRBD2. The CDR3 is 15 amino acids. V lost 4 bases, J lost 6 bases, and 8 bases stayed unmatched. Looked up from germline, CDR1 is SGDLS and CDR2 is YYNGEE. In DNA form, the CDR3 reads TGTGCCAGCAGCCCTAGCGGGAGTTTTAAGGATACGCAGTATTTT. Protein product: CASSPSGSFKDTQYF. The whole variable domain, remainder taken from reference TRBV9 and TRBJ2-3, is DSGVTQTPKHLITATGQRVTLRCSPRSGDLSVYWYQQSLDQGLQFLIQYYNGEERAKGNILERFSAQQFPDLHSELNLSSLELGDSALYFCASSPSGSFKDTQYFGPGTRLTVL.

The chain couples TRBV15 to TRBJ2-1; 10 positions agree with TRBD1. The germline gives CDR1 LNHNV, CDR2 YYDKDF (reference sequence). V lost 2 bases to trimming and J lost 6 bases; unmatched junction nucleotides: 4. The CDR3 has 15 amino acids. The CDR3 spells CATSRPGQGLNEQFF. The CDR3 bases are TGTGCCACCAGCAGACCGGGACAGGGGCTCAATGAGCAGTTCTTC. Complete variable domain (other parts from reference TRBV15 and TRBJ2-1): DAMVIQNPRYQVTQFGKPVTLSCSQTLNHNVMYWYQQKSSQAPKLLFHYYDKDFNNEADTPDNFQSRRPNTSFCFLDIRSPGLGDTAMYLCATSRPGQGLNEQFFGPGTRLTVL.

This chain connects TRBV5-6 to TRBJ1-4; no clear D gene. Trimming took off 4 bases at V and 1 base at J, with 8 bases between the two ends. CDR1 SGHDT and CDR2 YYEEEE come from the germline V gene. CDR3 length: 14 residues. The CDR3 sequence is CASSQDKTNEKLFF. CDR3 DNA: TGTGCCAGCAGCCAAGACAAAACTAATGAAAAACTGTTTTTT. The complete variable domain, with remaining parts taken from reference TRBV5-6 and TRBJ1-4, reads DAGVTQSPTHLIKTRGQQVTLRCSPKSGHDTVSWYQQALGQGPQFIFQYYEEEERQRGNFPDRFSGHQFPNYSSELNVNALLLGDSALYLCASSQDKTNEKLFFGSGTQLSVL.

J is TRBJ1-4 and V is TRBV11-2; D unresolved. This CDR3 has 13 amino acids. The germline gives CDR1 SGHAT, CDR2 FQNNGV. V gave up 5 bases and J gave up 8 bases, with 12 bases separating them. The CDR3 sequence is CASSQGSGEKLFF. The CDR3, as DNA: TGTGCCAGCAGCCAAGGGTCGGGGGAAAAACTGTTTTTT.